The source of this TCR beta chain is a study of control samples from healthy donors and cancer patients. Assay used: immunoSEQ multiplex PCR; TCRdb lists only in-frame clones, some missing. The sample includes around 64,000 clones, roughly 89% seen only once; the top ten take around 5.1%. The germline V gene has CDR1 KGHDR and CDR2 SFDVKD. The CDR3 extends over 15 amino acids. V was clipped by 3 bases and J by 6 bases, with 14 bases between them. The chain carries TRBV24-1 and TRBJ2-1; weak D call: TRBD1 (5 bases). The source is a man aged 60 to 75 with colorectal cancer. The sample taken for sequencing was PBMCs. The CDR3 nucleotides read TGTGCCACCAGTGATCCAACAGGACCTTTCAATGAGCAGTTCTTC. Amino acids: CATSDPTGPFNEQFF.